The 32 T cell receptor beta chains below come from one sample, sequenced in a study of regulatory T cells in long-lasting Graves disease. Regarding time point: newly diagnosed GD, antithyroid drugs for less than 3 months. PBMC-extracted RNA yielded the TCR library. Building the TCR beta libraries relied on iRepertoire HTBI primers, and CDR3 regions underwent Arm-PCR. TCRdb itself ran the multiplex PCR reads through MiXCR, one entry per CDR3 protein. This table has a few hundred thousand distinct CDR3 sequences, about 18% appearing once. The same data also contributed to another study, on T cells in Graves' hyperthyroidism and ophthalmopathy.

The source was peripheral blood mononuclear cells (PBMCs), collected at new diagnosis, from a patient treated with antithyroid drugs. All receptors come from a young woman with Graves disease.

As concerns this clonotype: A much larger clone differs from this one at a single base, so this may be a read error. The CDR3 ends on some other residue instead of the conserved phenylalanine or tryptophan, so this is likely a read error. The CDR3 DNA sequence: TGTGCCAGCAAAGGGGGTCCCAGTAGCAATCAGCCCCAGCATCTT. It translates to CASKGGPSSNQPQHL. The chain employs TRBV27 and TRBJ1-5; perhaps TRBD1 as D (6 bases). CDR1 is MNHEY and CDR2 is SMNVEV in the germline V gene (reference sequence). The CDR3 totals 15 residues. With 7 bases removed from V and 0 bases from J, the gap between germline ends came to 13 bases.

This clonotype was counted a single time. The chain employs TRBV7-8 and TRBJ2-7; 9 bases fit TRBD1. Trimming at V came to 3 bases and at J to 3 bases, leaving 6 bases not matched to a gene. Germline assignment: CDR1 SGHVS and CDR2 FQNEAQ. The CDR3 consists of 15 residues. This CDR3 reads CASSLGGTGFYEQYF. As DNA, the CDR3 is TGTGCCAGCAGCTTGGGGGGGACAGGGTTCTACGAGCAGTACTTC. Full variable domain (missing parts from reference TRBV7-8 and TRBJ2-7): GAGVSQSPRYKVAKRGQDVALRCDPISGHVSLFWYQQALGQGPEFLTYFQNEAQLDKSGLPSDRFFAERPEGSVSTLKIQRTQQEDSAVYLCASSLGGTGFYEQYFGPGTRLTVT.

The rearrangement uses TRBV19 and TRBJ2-2; perhaps TRBD1 as D (6 bases). This CDR3 spans 16 amino acids. Looked up from germline, CDR1 is LNHDA and CDR2 is SQIVND (reference sequence). With 7 bases removed from V and 0 bases from J, the gap between germline ends came to 15 bases. The CDR3 protein is CASNFIQGTNTGELFF. CDR3 nucleotides: TGTGCCAGTAACTTCATACAGGGCACGAACACCGGGGAGCTGTTTTTT.

The table lists this clonotype with many counts. This chain joins TRBV20-1 and TRBJ2-5; D perhaps matches TRBD1 (6 bases). The CDR3 has 15 amino acids. The V end lost 0 bases, the J end lost 0 bases, and 11 bases lay between the germline ends. Germline V gene lookup returns CDR1 DFQATT and CDR2 SNEGSKA (reference sequence). CDR3: CSARDTGQHQETQYF. The CDR3 bases are TGCAGTGCTAGAGATACCGGACAGCACCAAGAGACCCAGTACTTC.

This clonotype has at least ten counts. CDR3 amino acids: CASSNIYGTSGGRSYNEQFF. The CDR3 nucleotides are TGTGCCAGCAGCAACATCTACGGGACTAGCGGGGGGAGATCCTACAATGAGCAGTTCTTC. The chain couples TRBV11-2 to TRBJ2-1, with 15 positions matching TRBD2. CDR1 and CDR2 (germline): SGHAT, FQNNGV. V gave up 5 bases and J gave up 1 base; unmatched junction bases: 12. This CDR3 has 20 amino acids.

The V call is TRBV5-1, the J call TRBJ1-2; D is undetermined. V lost 4 bases and J 2 bases, leaving 15 bases between the germline ends. This CDR3 is built from 15 residues. CDR1 and CDR2 (germline): SGHRS, YFSETQ. CDR3 region: CASSPDHMGNYGYTF. As DNA, the CDR3 is TGCGCCAGCAGCCCCGACCACATGGGGAACTATGGCTACACCTTC.

This clonotype came up many times. J is TRBJ2-1 and V is TRBV6-5; D may be TRBD1 (6 bases). CDR1 and CDR2 (germline): MNHEY, SVGAGI. This CDR3 is built from 14 residues. V was pared by 4 bases and J by 10 bases, with 17 bases between. CDR3 DNA: TGTGCCAGCAGTTTAGACAGGTTGGGATACGAGCAGTTCTTC. Protein sequence: CASSLDRLGYEQFF.

This clonotype was observed at least ten times. The chain uses TRBV5-5 and TRBJ1-5; 7 nucleotides match TRBD1. The CDR3 is 13 amino acids. Germline values: CDR1 SGHKS, CDR2 YYEKEE (reference sequence). J was trimmed by 5 bases and V by 3 bases; bases with no gene match: 2. The CDR3 region has the DNA TGTGCCAGCAGCTCAGGGGGATATCAGCCCCAGCATTTT. Amino acids: CASSSGGYQPQHF.

This clonotype occurred many times. The J gene is TRBJ1-2, the V gene TRBV7-3; D perhaps matches TRBD1 (6 bases). The germline V gene has CDR1 SGHTA and CDR2 FQGTGA. This CDR3 is 13 amino acids long. With 5 bases removed from V and 4 bases from J, the gap between germline ends came to 11 bases. CDR3 nucleotides: TGTGCCAGCAGCCGAGGAGGGGGCTATGGCTACACCTTC. The encoded protein is CASSRGGGYGYTF.

The sample holds many counts of this clonotype. The chain joins TRBV7-9 to TRBJ1-1; no clear D. Germline V gives CDR1 SEHNR, CDR2 FQNEAQ (reference sequence). The CDR3 extends over 13 amino acids. V lost 2 bases to trimming and J lost 10 bases, with 14 bases between them. The CDR3 is CASSLIGASGAFF. The DNA of the CDR3 is TGTGCCAGCAGCTTAATCGGCGCTTCGGGAGCTTTCTTT.

This clonotype occurred a few times. A much larger clone lies a single base off, so this may be a read error. The V and J genes are TRBV3-1 and TRBJ2-4; TRBD2 is a possible D gene (6 bases). The CDR3 is made up of 12 amino acids. The germline gives CDR1 LGHDT, CDR2 YNNKEL (reference sequence). Trimming took off 3 bases at V and 13 bases at J, with 13 bases between the two ends. The CDR3 is CASSHRGSEQYF. The CDR3 bases are TGTGCCAGCAGCCACCGGGGGAGTGAGCAGTACTTC.

This clonotype was picked up a small number of times. This chain connects TRBV19 to TRBJ2-2; D not resolved. CDR3 length equals 12 residues. CDR1 and CDR2 (germline): LNHDA, SQIVND (reference sequence). The V end was cut by 3 bases, the J end by 3 bases, with 2 bases between. The CDR3 nucleotides read TGTGCCAGTAGTATCCACACCGGGGAGCTGTTTTTT. This codes for CASSIHTGELFF.

V usage is TRBV6-2 or TRBV6-3 and J usage is TRBJ2-1; 10 nucleotides match TRBD2. V shed 2 bases, J shed 12 bases, and the junction held 10 bases outside the gene matches. From germline, CDR1 is MNHEY and CDR2 SVGEGT. The CDR3 is 15 amino acids. This CDR3 is CASSYRPSGGSLQFF. CDR3 bases: TGTGCCAGCAGTTACCGGCCTAGCGGGGGATCCTTGCAGTTCTTC.

This clonotype was seen more than once but under ten times. Just one base apart from a much larger clone, this may be a read error. The V gene is TRBV12-3 or TRBV12-4, the J gene TRBJ1-5; D remains unclear. This CDR3 is built from 14 residues. CDR3 DNA: TGTGTCAGCACGCAAGGACGGATAAATCAGCCCCAGCATTTT. Encoded protein: CVSTQGRINQPQHF.

This clonotype was found many times. CDR3: CASSVEGADTEAFF. The CDR3 bases are TGTGCCAGCAGCGTAGAGGGGGCAGACACTGAAGCTTTCTTT. The chain employs TRBV9 and TRBJ1-1; TRBD1 agrees at 7 bases. Germline loops: CDR1 SGDLS, CDR2 YYNGEE. CDR3 length equals 14 residues. The ends lost 0 bases at V and 3 bases at J; junction bases unmatched: 2.

This clonotype has at least ten counts. V gene TRBV29-1 combines with J gene TRBJ1-1; D is unclear. V shed 3 bases and J shed 0 bases, with 5 bases lying between them. CDR3 size: 12 residues. Germline-derived CDR1 and CDR2 are SQVTM and ANQGSEA. CDR3: CSVDKMNTEAFF. CDR3 in DNA: TGCAGCGTTGATAAGATGAACACTGAAGCTTTCTTT.

This clonotype was seen ten or more times. The chain is built from TRBV6-1 and TRBJ1-2, with D possibly matching TRBD1 (6 bases). Trimming removed 7 bases at V and 3 bases at J, with 18 bases between. This CDR3 spans 15 amino acids. In germline, CDR1 is MNHNS, CDR2 SASEGT. The CDR3 spells CASNSKGGQHYGYTF. The CDR3 coding sequence is TGTGCCAGCAATTCCAAAGGGGGACAACACTATGGCTACACCTTC.

This clonotype was seen at least ten times. V usage is TRBV27 and J usage is TRBJ1-3; D may be TRBD1 (5 bases). The V gene's germline CDR1 is MNHEY and CDR2 SMNVEV (reference sequence). This CDR3 spans 15 amino acids. V was shortened by 6 bases and J by 0 bases, with 12 bases between the two germline ends. Here the CDR3 DNA reads TGTGCCAGCAGCCGGCCAGGGAGCTCTGGAAACACCATATATTTT. Amino acid sequence: CASSRPGSSGNTIYF.

At least ten counts were recorded for this clonotype. The chain couples TRBV6-1 to TRBJ1-5; a possible D gene is TRBD1 (5 bases). Germline values: CDR1 MNHNS, CDR2 SASEGT. The V end lost 8 bases, the J end lost 7 bases, and 21 bases lay between the germline ends. The CDR3 length is 15 residues. CDR3 in DNA: TGTGCCAGCCAATGGGACCGCGTGGGAGGCCAGCCCCAGCATTTT. Translation: CASQWDRVGGQPQHF.

In this sample, this clonotype turned up many times. J is TRBJ2-5 and V is TRBV6-1; TRBD2 agrees at 8 bases. Germline values: CDR1 MNHNS, CDR2 SASEGT. This CDR3 contains 13 residues. Losses at the gene ends were 9 bases for V and 5 bases for J; bases not matched to a gene: 8. CDR3 coding DNA: TGTGCCAGTCACGCGGGGGGCCCGGAGACCCAGTACTTC. Translating it yields CASHAGGPETQYF.

The chain is built from TRBV7-3 and TRBJ1-1, with TRBD1 identical over 8 bases. Losses at the gene ends were 2 bases for V and 5 bases for J; bases not matched to a gene: 7. This CDR3 has 15 amino acids. The V gene's germline CDR1 is SGHTA and CDR2 FQGTGA. CDR3 sequence reads: CASSLVRQGRTEAFF. The CDR3 nucleotides are TGTGCCAGCAGCTTAGTGAGACAGGGGCGGACTGAAGCTTTCTTT.

This clonotype was recorded many times. The gene calls are TRBV5-1 and TRBJ2-7, with 7 bases that match TRBD2. The germline gives CDR1 SGHRS, CDR2 YFSETQ. The V gene end was trimmed by 4 bases and the J gene end by 2 bases; junction bases not matched to a gene: 12. The CDR3 is 16 amino acids. The CDR3 spells CASSAGVGGQAYEQYF. The DNA for the CDR3 is TGCGCCAGCAGCGCGGGGGTAGGAGGACAAGCCTACGAGCAGTACTTC.

The genes are TRBV18 and TRBJ1-3, with a tentative D call TRBD1 (5 bases). The CDR3 has 17 residues. The V gene lost 0 bases and the J gene lost 0 bases, with 12 bases spanning the gap. CDR1 is KGHSH and CDR2 is LQKENI in the germline V gene. For the CDR3, the DNA is TGTGCCAGCTCACCACCTCTCCAGGGTCGCTCTGGAAACACCATATATTTT. Residues: CASSPPLQGRSGNTIYF.

Ten or more counts support this clonotype. This sequence joins TRBV5-1 and TRBJ1-1; D possibly corresponds to TRBD1 (5 bases). V was trimmed by 5 bases and J by 4 bases, leaving 15 bases between them. The CDR3 loop spans 14 amino acids. The germline V gene encodes CDR1 SGHRS and CDR2 YFSETQ. In DNA form, the CDR3 reads TGCGCCAGCAGAACGGGCAGCGGGGGCACTGAAGCTTTCTTT. Protein product: CASRTGSGGTEAFF.

This clonotype has only a few counts. The chain has TRBV9 and TRBJ1-3, with D perhaps TRBD1 (5 bases). The V end was cut by 4 bases, the J end by 4 bases, with 15 bases between. The germline V gene encodes CDR1 SGDLS and CDR2 YYNGEE. CDR3 length: 15 residues. CDR3 sequence reads: CASSPDWGRGNTIYF. The CDR3 DNA reads as TGTGCCAGCAGCCCCGACTGGGGCAGAGGAAACACCATATATTTT.

The chain links TRBV6-1 to TRBJ2-1; D may be TRBD2 (6 bases). Looked up from germline, CDR1 is MNHNS and CDR2 is SASEGT. The CDR3 is 14 amino acids. Trimming removed 6 bases from V and 3 bases from J, with 12 bases in between. The CDR3 coding sequence is TGTGCCAGCAGACTCCTGCGGGGCTACAATGAGCAGTTCTTC. It codes for CASRLLRGYNEQFF.

This clonotype was counted ten times or more. The junction differs from germline at one of its ends, possibly a read error. The V call is TRBV20-1, the J call TRBJ2-7; no firm D call. Looked up from germline, CDR1 is DFQATT and CDR2 is SNEGSKA (reference sequence). The CDR3 is 12 amino acids. CDR3 DNA sequence: TGCAGTGTTAGACCGCGATCCTACGAGCAGTACTTC. This encodes CSVRPRSYEQYF.

This clonotype was counted a few times. The chain joins TRBV28 to TRBJ2-1; TRBD2 agrees at 12 bases. The CDR3 contains 15 residues. Germline V lookup: CDR1 MDHEN, CDR2 SYDVKM. Trimming took 6 bases from V and 6 from J; bases not matched to a gene: 6. This chain's CDR3 is CASRPGLAGSNEQFF. DNA for the CDR3: TGTGCCAGCAGGCCAGGACTAGCGGGATCCAATGAGCAGTTCTTC.

Details on this clonotype: It is likely a read error: a sequence one base away is far more abundant. This chain connects TRBV6-9 to TRBJ1-1; 8 bases match TRBD1. CDR3 length equals 18 residues. Germline CDR1 reads MNHGY; CDR2 reads SVAAGI. CDR3 in amino acids: CAGSSARTGLIMNTEAFF. CDR3 nucleotides: TGTGCCGGCAGTTCCGCCAGGACAGGGTTGATCATGAACACTGAAGCTTTCTTT.

This clonotype came up many times. CDR3 in amino acids: CASSLAAGAYEQYF. The CDR3 coding sequence is TGTGCCAGCAGCTTAGCAGCAGGGGCCTACGAGCAGTACTTC. The chain joins TRBV7-8 to TRBJ2-7, with D possibly TRBD1 on 6 matching bases. This CDR3 is 14 amino acids long. Germline V lookup: CDR1 SGHVS, CDR2 FQNEAQ. The ends were cut back, 0 bases at V and 2 bases at J, with 8 bases in the middle.

This clonotype was counted many times. The CDR3 DNA reads TGCAGTGCTAATCGACTAGCGGGGGGGGGGTTACAAGAGACCCAGTACTTC. Amino acid sequence: CSANRLAGGGLQETQYF. V usage is TRBV20-1 and J usage is TRBJ2-5; TRBD2 agrees at 14 bases. Germline CDR1 is DFQATT and CDR2 is SNEGSKA (reference sequence). The CDR3 has 17 amino acids. Germline trimming cut 4 bases from V and 2 bases from J; bases unmatched to any gene: 9.

This chain uses TRBV6-2 or TRBV6-3 with TRBJ2-7; the D is unclear. The V end was cut by 0 bases, the J end by 2 bases, with 8 bases between. The CDR3 loop spans 14 amino acids. Germline V gene sequence: CDR1 MNHEY, CDR2 SVGEGT. The CDR3 DNA is TGTGCCAGCAGTTACTCGGGCGGAACCTACGAGCAGTACTTC. Amino acids: CASSYSGGTYEQYF.